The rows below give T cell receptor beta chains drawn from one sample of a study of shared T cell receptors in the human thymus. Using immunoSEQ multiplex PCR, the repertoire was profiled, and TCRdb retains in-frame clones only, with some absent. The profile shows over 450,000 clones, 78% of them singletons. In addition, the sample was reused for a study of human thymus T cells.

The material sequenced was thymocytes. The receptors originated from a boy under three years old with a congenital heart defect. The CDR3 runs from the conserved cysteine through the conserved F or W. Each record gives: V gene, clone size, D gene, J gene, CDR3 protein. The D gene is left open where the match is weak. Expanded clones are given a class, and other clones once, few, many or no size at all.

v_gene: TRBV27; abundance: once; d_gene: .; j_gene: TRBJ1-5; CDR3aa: CASSLSKRANQPQHF
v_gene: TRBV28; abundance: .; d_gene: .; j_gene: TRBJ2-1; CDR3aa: CASSFSLGGTDHNEQFF
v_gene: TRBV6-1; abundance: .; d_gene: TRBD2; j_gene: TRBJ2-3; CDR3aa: CASGGLAASTDTQYF
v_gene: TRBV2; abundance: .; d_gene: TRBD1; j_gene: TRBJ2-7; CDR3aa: CASSEIRDRSTGAPGIGYEQYF
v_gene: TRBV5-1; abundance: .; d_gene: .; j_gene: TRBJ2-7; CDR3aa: CASSLRCGSYEQYF
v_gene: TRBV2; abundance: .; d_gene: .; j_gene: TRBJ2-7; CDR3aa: CASRDTAGPPAGGNF
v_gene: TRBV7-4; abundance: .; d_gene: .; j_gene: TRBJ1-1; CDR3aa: CASSLVGRDEAFF
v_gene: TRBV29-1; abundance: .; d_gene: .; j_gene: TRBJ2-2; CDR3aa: CSGLQGAGELFF
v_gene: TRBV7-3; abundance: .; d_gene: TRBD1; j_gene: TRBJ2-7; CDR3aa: CASSSDPGTGPYEQYF
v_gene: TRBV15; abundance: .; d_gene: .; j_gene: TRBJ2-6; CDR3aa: CATSRGGVPSGANVLTF
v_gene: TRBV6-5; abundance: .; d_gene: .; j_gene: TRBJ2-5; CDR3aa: CASSYGGGGQETQYF